One and the same sample provided the 5 T cell receptor beta chains below, sequenced in a study of glioma-infiltrating T cells. Using RNA template, CDR3s of TCR alpha and beta were amplified with iRepertoire arm-PCR. TCRdb ran MiXCR on the multiplex PCR reads and lists one entry per CDR3 protein. The repertoire includes around 350,000 distinct CDR3 sequences, around 38% of them detected once, and around 12% sits in the top ten. The sample comprised glioma tissue, nonneoplastic brain tissue, or PBMCs (not recorded which). These receptors were collected from a human donor with low-grade glioma or glioblastoma, undergoing nonglioma brain surgery, or in good health (not recorded which).

In its sample, this clonotype was seen a few times. The V and J genes are TRBV19 and TRBJ2-1; a weak D match, TRBD1 (6 bases). The CDR3 sequence is 14 residues long. Trimming shortened V by 5 bases and J by 3 bases, and 11 bases separated the two germline ends. The germline gives CDR1 LNHDA, CDR2 SQIVND (reference sequence). This CDR3 reads CASSPDRVYNEQFF. Here the CDR3 DNA reads TGTGCCAGTAGTCCGGACAGAGTCTACAATGAGCAGTTCTTC.

This chain uses TRBV28 with TRBJ2-1, with 8 bases that match TRBD1. J was trimmed by 16 bases and V by 2 bases; bases with no gene match: 10. The CDR3 contains 13 residues. The germline gives CDR1 MDHEN, CDR2 SYDVKM. The DNA of the CDR3 is TGTGCCAGCAGTTTAGTCCCAGGGGGCAGGAGTTTCTTC. Translating it yields CASSLVPGGRSFF.

The chain joins TRBV29-1 to TRBJ2-5; D perhaps matches TRBD2 (6 bases). V dropped 6 bases and J dropped 0 bases, with 14 bases sitting between them. CDR1 SQVTM and CDR2 ANQGSEA come from the germline V gene. This CDR3 has 14 amino acids. The CDR3 loop reads CSVPYPGDQETQYF. The CDR3, as DNA: TGCAGCGTCCCGTATCCGGGAGACCAAGAGACCCAGTACTTC.

This clonotype appeared a single time. A much larger clone is a single base away; this may be a read error. The chain employs TRBV20-1 and TRBJ2-2, with D perhaps matching TRBD1 or TRBD2 (5 bases each). Per the germline V gene, CDR1 is DFQATT and CDR2 is SNEGSKA (reference sequence). The CDR3 spans 15 residues. This chain's CDR3 is CSARGRAGSTGEPFF. CDR3 bases: TGCAGTGCTAGAGGGCGGGCAGGGAGCACCGGGGAGCCGTTTTTT.

The rearrangement uses TRBV28 and TRBJ1-1; a weak D match, TRBD1 (5 bases). The CDR3 has 15 amino acids. The V end was cut by 6 bases, the J end by 1 base, with 15 bases between. The germline V gene encodes CDR1 MDHEN and CDR2 SYDVKM. The CDR3 is CASRGTGTANTEAFF. In nucleotides, the CDR3 is TGTGCCAGCAGGGGAACCGGGACGGCGAACACTGAAGCTTTCTTT.